Listed below are T cell receptor beta chains from one sample, sequenced in a study of blood T cell repertoires in COVID-19. Data came from immunoSEQ multiplex PCR; TCRdb stores just in-frame clones and leaves some out. The data show about 250,000 clones, 70% to 85% seen once. Specimen: peripheral blood. These receptors all stem from a man older than 75 with acute or convalescent COVID-19. The CDR3 runs from the conserved cysteine through the conserved F or W.

>TRBJ2-4|TRBV2
CASSQGGNIQYF
>TRBJ2-7|TRBV4-2
CASSQDLAGVPEQYF
>TRBJ1-5|TRBV7-9
CASSLGGGLYSNQPQHF
>TRBJ2-7|TRBV5-4
CASSLDWGLDEQYF
>TRBJ1-5|TRBV30
CAWSVTGSNQPQHF
>TRBJ1-2|TRBV5-1
CASSLRGGRSHYGYTF
>TRBJ2-5|TRBV6-5
CATPPTGEETQYF
>TRBJ2-7|TRBV5-4
CASYRGGGIDGSYEQYF
>TRBJ1-2|TRBV5-6
CASSWDRGLYGYTF
>TRBJ1-2|TRBV5-4
CASSTRGAGGYTF
>TRBJ1-1|TRBV24-1
CATSDKGAKPTEAFF
>TRBJ1-4|TRBV5-1
CASSLGGNNEKLFF
>TRBJ2-7|TRBV13
CASSLYQSGARSYEQYF
>TRBJ1-2|TRBV7-8
CASSLAPAIYGYTF
>TRBJ2-7|TRBV3-1/TRBV3-2
CASSQDRRVYEQYF
>TRBJ1-6|TRBV18
CASSLGTAYNSPLHF
>TRBJ1-1|TRBV24-1
CATSDVGTAEAFF
>TRBJ2-7|TRBV18
CASSPGHSGEQYF